This T cell receptor (beta chain) was observed in a study of blood T cell repertoires in COVID-19. Overall study: COVID-19 samples, acute and convalescent, were from the United States, Italy and Spain.

In the authors' workflow: Quantification of nucleated cells was approximated via reference gene primer amplification. The table came from immunoSEQ multiplex PCR; TCRdb's copy has only in-frame clones and leaves some out. That table is the source of V, J and clone size, and D and trimming were worked out from the DNA. The sample has tens of thousands of clones, roughly 80% seen once. V shed 2 bases, J shed 5 bases, and the junction held 10 bases outside the gene matches. There are 16 residues in the CDR3. Germline V gene lookup returns CDR1 MNHNY and CDR2 SVGAGI (reference sequence). Material for sequencing was peripheral blood. The receptor's source is a human donor in a cohort sampled during active COVID-19. The chain recombines TRBV6-6 with TRBJ2-7, with 9 bases fitting TRBD1. CDR3 amino acids: CASSYTAWTGEDEQYF. DNA of the CDR3: TGTGCCAGCAGTTACACCGCTTGGACAGGGGAGGACGAGCAGTACTTC.